This T cell receptor beta chain was sequenced in a study of shared clonotypes between healthy human individuals. Study-level points and caveats: Relative to their counterparts shared across all four donors, non-shared clonotypes exhibited diminished generation probabilities.

The J segment lost 2 bases and the V segment lost 4 bases, leaving 3 bases of the junction unmatched. There are 15 residues in the CDR3. Germline CDR1 reads MGHRA; CDR2 reads YSYEKL. In regard to this clone: Its antigen is currently unknown.

Method: immunoSEQ multiplex PCR; TCRdb's copy keeps in-frame clones and lacks some. This sample yields millions of clones, of which over 85% are seen a single time; 0.13% belongs to the top ten. Sequencing was carried out using naive CD4+ T cells sorted from blood. As for subset: CD45RA+ positively selected. The TCR sequence derives from a man aged 18 to 29 in good health. The chain joins TRBV4-1 to TRBJ2-4; 9 bases are a match to TRBD2. The CDR3, as DNA: TGCGCCAGCAGCCCAGCGGGAGGAACCAAAAACATTCAGTACTTC. Protein: CASSPAGGTKNIQYF.